The clone carrying this T cell receptor beta chain was seen at least ten times. V dropped 6 bases and J dropped 3 bases, with 9 bases sitting between them. The CDR3 is made up of 13 amino acids. The sample is drawn from a study of CD8 T cells in ankylosing spondylitis. By quantitative 5'-RACE with molecular barcodes, the TCR beta libraries were made. One entry per CDR3 protein, called by TCRdb with MiXCR from the 5' RACE reads. Of 200,000 to 300,000 distinct CDR3 sequences in the sample, roughly 10% were seen once. This clonotype was sampled from a male donor with ankylosing spondylitis or in good health (not recorded which). Material: blood, either unsorted or a sorted T cell fraction (not recorded which). The V and J genes are TRBV12-3 or TRBV12-4 and TRBJ2-1; D is possibly TRBD2 (6 bases). The DNA for the CDR3 is TGTGCCAGCAGGGAGGGCAGCTACAATGAGCAGTTCTTC. This encodes CASREGSYNEQFF.